The 13 T cell receptor beta chains in this list originate from one sample, sequenced in a study of blood T cell repertoires in COVID-19. Produced via immunoSEQ multiplex PCR; TCRdb's table is partial and in-frame only. Of approximately 69,000 clones in the sample, approximately 84% are singletons; the top ten hold around 10%. What was sequenced was peripheral blood. Receptors originate from a human donor in a cohort sampled during active COVID-19.

This clone came up once. The CDR3 region is CASSLGDRGQEKLFF. The DNA of the CDR3 is TGTGCCAGCAGCTTAGGGGACAGAGGGCAGGAAAAACTGTTTTTT. The rearrangement uses TRBV7-9 and TRBJ1-4; 7 bases agree with TRBD1. Germline loops: CDR1 SEHNR, CDR2 FQNEAQ (reference sequence). Trimming removed 1 base from V and 8 bases from J; junction bases left unmatched: 7. The CDR3 runs 15 residues.

The genes are TRBV6-2 or TRBV6-3 and TRBJ2-1; TRBD2 agrees at 9 bases. The ends lost 6 bases at V and 3 bases at J; junction bases unmatched: 6. The V gene's germline CDR1 is MNHEY and CDR2 SVGEGT. The CDR3 is 15 residues long. The CDR3 loop reads CASSLSGGFYNEQFF. CDR3 DNA sequence: TGTGCCAGCAGCCTGAGCGGGGGGTTCTACAATGAGCAGTTCTTC.

This chain uses TRBV5-1 with TRBJ2-7; 10 nucleotides match TRBD2. Losses at the gene ends were 4 bases for V and 3 bases for J; bases not matched to a gene: 10. The CDR3 runs to 16 residues. The germline gives CDR1 SGHRS, CDR2 YFSETQ. CDR3 bases: TGCGCCAGCAGCCTTACCTATGGACTAGCGGTCTACGAGCAGTACTTC. Protein sequence: CASSLTYGLAVYEQYF. The full variable domain, with the rest looked up from reference TRBV5-1 and TRBJ2-7, is KAGVTQTPRYLIKTRGQQVTLSCSPISGHRSVSWYQQTPGQGLQFLFEYFSETQRNKGNFPGRFSGRQFSNSRSEMNVSTLELGDSALYLCASSLTYGLAVYEQYFGPGTRLTVT.

As for this clone: This CDR3 is also generated by other DNA sequences in the sample. The chain combines TRBV6-5 with TRBJ1-6; D gene ambiguous. The CDR3 length is 12 residues. Germline CDR1 is MNHEY and CDR2 is SVGAGI. V was shortened by 4 bases and J by 8 bases, with 6 bases between the two germline ends. The chain's CDR3 is CASSSRDSPLHF. CDR3 DNA: TGTGCCAGCAGTTCGCGGGATTCACCCCTCCACTTT.

The CDR3 loop reads CASSLQGKAQPQHF. In DNA form, the CDR3 reads TGTGCCAGCAGCTTACAGGGGAAGGCTCAGCCCCAGCATTTT. The V call is TRBV7-2, the J call TRBJ1-5, with D possibly being TRBD1 (6 bases). Germline lookup yields CDR1 SGHTA and CDR2 FQGNSA. The CDR3 consists of 14 residues. With 2 bases removed from V and 6 bases from J, the gap between germline ends came to 11 bases.

A few counts support this clone. The V call is TRBV10-1, the J call TRBJ1-6; D is perhaps TRBD1 (5 bases). Germline V lookup: CDR1 WNHNN, CDR2 SYGVQD (reference sequence). This CDR3 region has 13 residues. V lost 6 bases and J lost 5, with 8 bases in between. The CDR3 spells CASRDTNNSPLHF. For the CDR3, the DNA is TGCGCCAGCAGGGACACCAATAATTCACCCCTCCACTTT.

The genes are TRBV6-2 or TRBV6-3 and TRBJ2-1; 10 bases map to TRBD2. V lost 0 bases to trimming and J lost 0 bases; unmatched junction nucleotides: 2. From germline, CDR1 is MNHEY and CDR2 SVGEGT. The CDR3 sequence is 17 residues long. CDR3 sequence: CASSYSRTSGSYNEQFF. CDR3 nucleotide sequence: TGTGCCAGCAGTTACTCCAGGACTAGCGGCTCCTACAATGAGCAGTTCTTC.

V and J are TRBV5-6 and TRBJ2-3, with TRBD2 as a possible D gene (5 bases). Looked up from germline, CDR1 is SGHDT and CDR2 is YYEEEE. The CDR3 spans 15 residues. Trimming stripped 0 bases from V and 4 bases from J, with 12 bases between. The CDR3 loop is CASSLGGRDADTQYF. The CDR3 nucleotides are TGTGCCAGCAGCTTGGGAGGGAGAGATGCAGATACGCAGTATTTT.

This sequence joins TRBV7-2 and TRBJ2-7; D perhaps matches TRBD2 (6 bases). This CDR3 has 14 residues. V was pared by 2 bases and J by 5 bases, with 13 bases between. The germline gives CDR1 SGHTA, CDR2 FQGNSA. The CDR3 nucleotides read TGTGCCAGCAGCTTAAATCCGGAGGGCAACGAGCAGTACTTC. Residues: CASSLNPEGNEQYF.

This clone was detected a few times. CDR3 residues: CASSHLVRGNEQYF. In DNA, the CDR3 is TGTGCCAGCAGCCATTTGGTCAGGGGGAACGAGCAGTACTTC. V is TRBV14 and J is TRBJ2-7; 7 bases are shared with TRBD1. J lost 5 bases, V lost 3 bases, and 7 bases had no gene match. CDR1 is SGHDN, CDR2 FVKESK, per germline. The length of the CDR3 is 14 residues.

This chain joins TRBV9 and TRBJ2-2, with D unresolved. This CDR3 spans 15 amino acids. Germline V gives CDR1 SGDLS, CDR2 YYNGEE. V lost 4 bases and J lost 1, with 11 bases in between. As DNA, the CDR3 is TGTGCCAGCAGCACCAGTCCCCAGAACACCGGGGAGCTGTTTTTT. It specifies CASSTSPQNTGELFF.

The genes are TRBV30 and TRBJ1-6; 8 nucleotides align to TRBD1. V dropped 2 bases and J dropped 7; count of bases not matched to a gene: 10. The CDR3 totals 16 residues. CDR1 and CDR2 (germline): GTSNPN, SVGIG (reference sequence). In DNA form, the CDR3 reads TGTGCCTGGAGTCCCGGGACAGGAGGCTCGAATTCACCCCTCCACTTT. Translating it yields CAWSPGTGGSNSPLHF.

J is TRBJ1-1 and V is TRBV6-5; D gene unclear. The V gene lost 6 bases and the J gene lost 4 bases, with 18 bases spanning the gap. CDR3 length: 15 amino acids. CDR1 is MNHEY, CDR2 SVGAGI, per germline. The CDR3 region is CASSRALGRGTEAFF. DNA of the CDR3: TGTGCCAGCAGCCGTGCACTAGGACGGGGCACTGAAGCTTTCTTT.